A single sample is the source of the 13 T cell receptor beta chains below, sequenced in a study of blood T cell repertoires in COVID-19. The table came from immunoSEQ multiplex PCR; TCRdb's copy has only in-frame clones and leaves some out. The data hold 150,000 or so clones, with 80% to 85% observed a single time. Sequenced sample: peripheral blood. The receptors originated from an older woman with acute or convalescent COVID-19.

J is TRBJ2-6 and V is TRBV24-1; D is perhaps TRBD2 (6 bases). V lost 1 base and J 2 bases, leaving 8 bases between the germline ends. The CDR3 extends over 16 amino acids. CDR1 is KGHDR, CDR2 SFDVKD, per germline. Written as DNA, the CDR3 is TGTGCCACCAGTGATTTAGGAGGGACTGGGGCCAACGTCCTGACTTTC. This gives the protein CATSDLGGTGANVLTF.

In its sample, this clone was seen a few times. The genes are TRBV9 and TRBJ2-1; D uncertain. V shed 0 bases and J shed 0 bases, with 4 bases lying between them. The CDR3 is made up of 14 amino acids. The germline V gene encodes CDR1 SGDLS and CDR2 YYNGEE. The CDR3 DNA follows: TGTGCCAGCAGCGTAGAGAGCTCCTACAATGAGCAGTTCTTC. It yields the protein CASSVESSYNEQFF.

The CDR3 coding sequence is TGTGCCAGCAGCCATCTTAGGGGACAGGGGAACTATGGCTACACCTTC. As protein: CASSHLRGQGNYGYTF. The V and J genes are TRBV3-1 (or the pseudogene TRBV3-2) and TRBJ1-2; 10 bases fit TRBD1. The CDR3 contains 16 residues. Trimming cost V 3 bases and J 2 bases; bases outside gene matches: 6. CDR1 and CDR2 from the germline V gene are LGHDT and YNNKEL (reference sequence).

The rearrangement links TRBV19 to TRBJ2-4, with 10 nucleotides matching TRBD2. This CDR3 has 14 residues. Per germline, CDR1 LNHDA and CDR2 SQIVND (reference sequence). With V trimmed by 8 bases and J by 5 bases, 6 bases remained unmatched. The CDR3 reads CASGSGRGENIQYF. CDR3 bases: TGTGCCAGTGGGAGCGGGAGGGGGGAAAACATTCAGTACTTC.

This sequence joins TRBV12-5 and TRBJ1-5; the D gene is possibly TRBD1 (5 bases). The CDR3 is 15 residues long. Trimming removed 1 base from V and 7 bases from J, with 14 bases in between. Per germline, CDR1 LGHNT and CDR2 FRNRAP. The CDR3 bases are TGTGCTAGTGGTTTGGATAGTAGGGGCTACCAGCCCCAGCATTTT. Its translation: CASGLDSRGYQPQHF.

V and J are TRBV28 and TRBJ1-4, with 10 bases that match TRBD1. J gave up 5 bases and V 6 bases, and 12 bases lay outside the gene matches. This CDR3 has 17 residues. CDR1 and CDR2 from the germline V gene are MDHEN and SYDVKM. The CDR3 nucleotides read TGTGCCAGCAGGGCGCCGACAGGGGGCGTGGAGAATGAAAAACTGTTTTTT. Encoded protein: CASRAPTGGVENEKLFF.

This clone was recorded only once. The chain is built from TRBV7-8 and TRBJ1-5, with D perhaps TRBD1 (5 bases). CDR3 length equals 16 residues. Germline V lookup: CDR1 SGHVS, CDR2 FQNEAQ. The V end was cut by 5 bases, the J end by 0 bases, with 14 bases between. CDR3 nucleotides: TGTGCCAGCAGCCCCGTGCAGGGCTATAGCAATCAGCCCCAGCATTTT. Encoded protein: CASSPVQGYSNQPQHF.

J is TRBJ2-1 and V is TRBV7-2; a possible D gene is TRBD2 (6 bases). The ends were cut back, 3 bases at V and 0 bases at J, with 15 bases in the middle. This CDR3 has 17 amino acids. The germline gives CDR1 SGHTA, CDR2 FQGNSA. CDR3 sequence reads: CASSFSGPIPSYNEQFF. The CDR3, as DNA: TGTGCCAGCAGCTTCAGCGGGCCCATTCCCTCCTACAATGAGCAGTTCTTC.

The J gene is TRBJ1-2, the V gene TRBV15; 9 nucleotides align to TRBD1. V dropped 5 bases and J dropped 7; count of bases not matched to a gene: 14. There are 16 residues in the CDR3. Germline lookup yields CDR1 LNHNV and CDR2 YYDKDF (reference sequence). CDR3 protein: CATSGRLGQGTLGYTF. DNA for the CDR3: TGTGCCACCAGCGGACGATTGGGACAGGGTACGCTTGGCTACACCTTC.

This clone was seen only a few times. The gene calls are TRBV27 and TRBJ2-2, with TRBD2 identical over 7 bases. The V gene's germline CDR1 is MNHEY and CDR2 SMNVEV (reference sequence). The CDR3 totals 17 residues. V trimming: 4 bases; J trimming: 5 bases; junction bases outside the gene matches: 13. The CDR3 coding sequence is TGTGCCAGCAGTTCGATACGGGACTACCTAGGGACCGGGGAGCTGTTTTTT. Residues: CASSSIRDYLGTGELFF.

V gene TRBV11-3 combines with J gene TRBJ1-1; a weak D match, TRBD1 (5 bases). The V end lost 6 bases, the J end lost 5 bases, and 13 bases lay between the germline ends. Germline V lookup: CDR1 SGHNT, CDR2 YENEEA. CDR3 length: 13 residues. The CDR3 region is CASRPSQGTEAFF. The DNA of the CDR3 is TGTGCCAGCAGGCCTTCCCAGGGTACTGAAGCTTTCTTT.

The V call is TRBV18, the J call TRBJ2-5, with TRBD2 as a possible D gene (6 bases). Germline V lookup: CDR1 KGHSH, CDR2 LQKENI. The CDR3 length is 14 residues. V was shortened by 0 bases and J by 5 bases, with 10 bases between the two germline ends. In DNA, the CDR3 is TGTGCCAGCTCACCACCGGGACTGCGCGAGACCCAGTACTTC. This translates into CASSPPGLRETQYF.

This sequence joins TRBV30 and TRBJ2-2; TRBD2 agrees at 12 bases. The CDR3 has 16 amino acids. V lost 3 bases to trimming and J lost 0 bases; unmatched junction nucleotides: 2. Germline CDR1 GTSNPN, CDR2 SVGIG (reference sequence). The CDR3 region is CAWRRLAGANTGELFF. CDR3 DNA: TGTGCCTGGAGGCGACTAGCGGGAGCGAACACCGGGGAGCTGTTTTTT.